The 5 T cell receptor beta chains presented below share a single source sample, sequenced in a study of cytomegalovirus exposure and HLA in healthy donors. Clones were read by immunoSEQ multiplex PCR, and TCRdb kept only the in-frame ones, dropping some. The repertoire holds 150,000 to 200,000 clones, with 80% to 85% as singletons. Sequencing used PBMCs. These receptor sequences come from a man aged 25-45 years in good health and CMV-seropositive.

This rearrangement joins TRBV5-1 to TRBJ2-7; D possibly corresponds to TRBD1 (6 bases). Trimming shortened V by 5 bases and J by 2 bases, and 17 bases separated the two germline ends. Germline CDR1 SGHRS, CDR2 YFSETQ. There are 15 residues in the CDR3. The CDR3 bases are TGCGCCAGCAGTTCTACCGGGACATGTACCTACGAGCAGTACTTC. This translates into CASSSTGTCTYEQYF.

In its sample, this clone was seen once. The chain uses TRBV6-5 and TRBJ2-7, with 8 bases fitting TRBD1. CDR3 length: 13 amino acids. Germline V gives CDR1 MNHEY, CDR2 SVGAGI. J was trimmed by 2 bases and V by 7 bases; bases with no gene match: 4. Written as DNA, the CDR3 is TGTGCCAGCACACCAGGGGGCACCTACGAGCAGTACTTC. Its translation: CASTPGGTYEQYF.

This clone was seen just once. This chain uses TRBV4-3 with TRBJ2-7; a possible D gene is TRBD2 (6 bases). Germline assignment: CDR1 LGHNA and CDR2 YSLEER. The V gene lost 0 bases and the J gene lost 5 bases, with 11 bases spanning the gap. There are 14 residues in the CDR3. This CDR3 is CASSQDNRRDEQYF. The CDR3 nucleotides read TGCGCCAGCAGCCAAGATAATAGGAGGGACGAGCAGTACTTC.

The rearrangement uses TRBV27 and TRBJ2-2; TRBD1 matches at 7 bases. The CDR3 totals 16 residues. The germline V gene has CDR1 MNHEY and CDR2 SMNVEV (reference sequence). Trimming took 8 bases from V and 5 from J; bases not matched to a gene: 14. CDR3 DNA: TGTGCCAGCTCCCACGCGACAGGGCGGCTGACCGGGGAGCTGTTTTTT. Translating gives CASSHATGRLTGELFF.

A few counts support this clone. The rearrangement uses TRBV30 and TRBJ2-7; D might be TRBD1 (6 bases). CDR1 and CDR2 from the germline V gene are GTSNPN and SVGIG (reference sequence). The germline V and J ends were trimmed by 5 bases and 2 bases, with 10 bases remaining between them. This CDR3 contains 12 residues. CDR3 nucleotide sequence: TGTGCCTGGGGTCACAGGGCCTACGAGCAGTACTTC. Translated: CAWGHRAYEQYF.